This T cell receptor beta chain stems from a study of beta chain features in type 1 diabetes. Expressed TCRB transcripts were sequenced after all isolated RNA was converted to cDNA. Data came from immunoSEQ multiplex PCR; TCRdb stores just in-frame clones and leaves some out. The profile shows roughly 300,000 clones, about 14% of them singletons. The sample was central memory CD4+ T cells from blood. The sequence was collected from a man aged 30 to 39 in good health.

The CDR3 region has the DNA TGTGCCAGCAGCCACGAAGAGGGAACTGAAGCTTTCTTT. As protein: CASSHEEGTEAFF. The J gene is TRBJ1-1, the V gene TRBV9; D not certain. V was pared by 4 bases and J by 5 bases, with 12 bases between. Germline values: CDR1 SGDLS, CDR2 YYNGEE. The CDR3 length is 13 residues.